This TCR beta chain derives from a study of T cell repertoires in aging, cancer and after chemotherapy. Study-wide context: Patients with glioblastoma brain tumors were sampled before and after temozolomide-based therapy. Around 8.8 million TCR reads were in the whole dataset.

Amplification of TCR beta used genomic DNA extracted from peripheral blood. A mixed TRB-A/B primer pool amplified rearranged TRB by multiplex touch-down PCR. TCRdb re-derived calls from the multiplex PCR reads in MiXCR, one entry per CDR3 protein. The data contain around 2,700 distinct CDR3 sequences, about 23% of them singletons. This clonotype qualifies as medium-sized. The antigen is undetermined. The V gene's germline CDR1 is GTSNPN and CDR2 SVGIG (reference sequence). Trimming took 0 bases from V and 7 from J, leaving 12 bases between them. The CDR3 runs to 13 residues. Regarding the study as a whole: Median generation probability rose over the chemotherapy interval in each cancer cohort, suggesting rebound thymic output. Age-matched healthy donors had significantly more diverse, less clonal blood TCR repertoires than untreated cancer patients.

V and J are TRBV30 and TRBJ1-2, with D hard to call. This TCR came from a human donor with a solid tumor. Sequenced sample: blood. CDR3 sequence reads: CAWSVRVLSGYTF. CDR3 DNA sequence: TGTGCCTGGAGTGTACGCGTACTCAGTGGCTACACCTTC.